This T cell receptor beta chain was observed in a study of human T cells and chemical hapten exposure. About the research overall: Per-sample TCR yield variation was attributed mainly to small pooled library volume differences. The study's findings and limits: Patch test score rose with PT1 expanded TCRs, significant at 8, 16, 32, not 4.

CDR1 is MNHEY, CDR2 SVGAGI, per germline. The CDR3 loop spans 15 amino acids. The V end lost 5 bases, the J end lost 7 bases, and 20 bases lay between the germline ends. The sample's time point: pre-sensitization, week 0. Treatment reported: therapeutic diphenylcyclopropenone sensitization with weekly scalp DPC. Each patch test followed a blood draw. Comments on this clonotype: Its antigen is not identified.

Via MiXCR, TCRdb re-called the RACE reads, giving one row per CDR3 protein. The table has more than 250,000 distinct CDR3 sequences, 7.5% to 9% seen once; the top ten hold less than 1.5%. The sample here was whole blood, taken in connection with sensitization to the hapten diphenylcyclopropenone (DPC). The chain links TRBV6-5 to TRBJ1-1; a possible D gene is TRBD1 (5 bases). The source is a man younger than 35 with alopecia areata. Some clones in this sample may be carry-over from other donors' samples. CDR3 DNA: TGTGCCAGCAGTCCTCGGGACCGCAGAGGAGTTGAAGCTTTCTTT. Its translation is CASSPRDRRGVEAFF.